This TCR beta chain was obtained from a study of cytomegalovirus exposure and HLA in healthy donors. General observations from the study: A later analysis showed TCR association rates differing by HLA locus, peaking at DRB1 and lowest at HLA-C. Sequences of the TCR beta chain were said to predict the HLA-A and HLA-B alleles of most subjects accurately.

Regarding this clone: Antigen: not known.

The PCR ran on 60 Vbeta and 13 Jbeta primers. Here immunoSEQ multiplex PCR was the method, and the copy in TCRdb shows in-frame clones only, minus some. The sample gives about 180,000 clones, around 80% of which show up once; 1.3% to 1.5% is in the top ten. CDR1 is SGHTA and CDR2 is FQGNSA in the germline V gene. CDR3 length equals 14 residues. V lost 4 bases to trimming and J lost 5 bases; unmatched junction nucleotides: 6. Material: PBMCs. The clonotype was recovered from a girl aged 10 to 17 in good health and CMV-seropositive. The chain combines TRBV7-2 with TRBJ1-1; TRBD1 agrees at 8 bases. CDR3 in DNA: TGTGCCAGCAGCTACCAGGGGGCTTTAACTGAAGCTTTCTTT. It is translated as CASSYQGALTEAFF.